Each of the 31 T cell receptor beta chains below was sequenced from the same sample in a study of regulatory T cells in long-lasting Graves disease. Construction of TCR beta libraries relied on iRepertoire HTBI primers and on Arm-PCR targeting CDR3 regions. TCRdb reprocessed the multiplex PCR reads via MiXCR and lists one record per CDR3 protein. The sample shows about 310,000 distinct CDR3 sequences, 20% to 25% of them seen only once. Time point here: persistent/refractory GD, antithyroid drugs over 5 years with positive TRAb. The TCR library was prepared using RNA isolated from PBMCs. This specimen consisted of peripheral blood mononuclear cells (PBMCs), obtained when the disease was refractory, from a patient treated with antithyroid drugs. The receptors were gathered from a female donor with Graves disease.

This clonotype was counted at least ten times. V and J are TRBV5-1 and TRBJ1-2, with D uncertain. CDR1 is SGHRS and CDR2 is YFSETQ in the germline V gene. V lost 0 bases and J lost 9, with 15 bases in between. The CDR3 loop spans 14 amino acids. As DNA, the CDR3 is TGCGCCAGCAGCTTGGTGGAGGGCGTAGGAAGCTACACCTTC. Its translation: CASSLVEGVGSYTF.

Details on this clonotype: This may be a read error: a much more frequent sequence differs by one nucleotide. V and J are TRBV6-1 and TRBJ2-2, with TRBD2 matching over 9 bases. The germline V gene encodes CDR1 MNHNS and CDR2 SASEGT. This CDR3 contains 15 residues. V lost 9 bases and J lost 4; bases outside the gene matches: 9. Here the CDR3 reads CASSGGRDLTGELFF. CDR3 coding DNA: TGTGCCAGTAGCGGCGGGAGGGATCTCACCGGGGAGCTGTTTTTT.

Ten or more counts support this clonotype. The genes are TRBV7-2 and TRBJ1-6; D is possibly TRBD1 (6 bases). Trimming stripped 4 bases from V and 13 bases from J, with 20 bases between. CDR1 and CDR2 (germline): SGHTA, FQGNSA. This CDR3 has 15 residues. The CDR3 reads CASSYAGRGRSPLHF. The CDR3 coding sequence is TGTGCCAGCAGCTACGCGGGCAGGGGACGTTCGCCCCTCCACTTT.

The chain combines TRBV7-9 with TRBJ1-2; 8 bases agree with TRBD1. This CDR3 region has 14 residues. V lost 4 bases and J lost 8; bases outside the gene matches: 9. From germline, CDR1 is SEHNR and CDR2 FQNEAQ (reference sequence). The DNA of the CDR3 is TGTGCCAGCAGCTCCCACCAGGGGGCTGGGGGCTACACCTTC. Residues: CASSSHQGAGGYTF.

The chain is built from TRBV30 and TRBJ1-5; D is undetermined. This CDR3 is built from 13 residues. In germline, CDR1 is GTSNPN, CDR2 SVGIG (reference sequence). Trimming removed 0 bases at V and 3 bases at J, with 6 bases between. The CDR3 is CAWSVQNNQPQHF. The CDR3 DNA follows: TGTGCCTGGAGTGTACAGAACAATCAGCCCCAGCATTTT.

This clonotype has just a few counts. The CDR3 coding sequence is TGCAGCGTTGAAAGCCCTGGGCGGGACTACGAAGAGACCCAGTACTTC. It is translated as CSVESPGRDYEETQYF. The chain is built from TRBV29-1 and TRBJ2-5; 7 bases agree with TRBD2. The CDR3 contains 16 residues. V dropped 2 bases and J dropped 3; count of bases not matched to a gene: 12. Germline CDR1 SQVTM, CDR2 ANQGSEA.

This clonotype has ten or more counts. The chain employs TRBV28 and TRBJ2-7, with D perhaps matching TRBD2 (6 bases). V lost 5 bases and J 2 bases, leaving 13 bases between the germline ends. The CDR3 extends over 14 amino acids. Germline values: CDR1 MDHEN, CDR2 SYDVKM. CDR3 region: CASSGTGRTYEQYF. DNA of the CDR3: TGTGCCAGCAGTGGGACGGGGAGGACCTACGAGCAGTACTTC.

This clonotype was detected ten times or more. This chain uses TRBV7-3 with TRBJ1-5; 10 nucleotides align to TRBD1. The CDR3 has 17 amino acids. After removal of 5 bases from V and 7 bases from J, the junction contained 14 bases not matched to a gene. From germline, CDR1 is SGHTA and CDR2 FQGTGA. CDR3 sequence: CASSPHRSDRGAQPQHF. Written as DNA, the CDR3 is TGTGCCAGCAGCCCTCATCGATCGGACAGGGGGGCACAGCCCCAGCATTTT.

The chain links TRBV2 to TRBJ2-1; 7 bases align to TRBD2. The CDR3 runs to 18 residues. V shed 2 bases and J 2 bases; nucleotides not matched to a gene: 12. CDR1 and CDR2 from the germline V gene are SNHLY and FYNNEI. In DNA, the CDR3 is TGTGCCAGCAGTGAAAGGTTTGAGGGACTACCCCCCTACAATGAGCAGTTCTTC. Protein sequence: CASSERFEGLPPYNEQFF.

The CDR3 spells CSASPGLSSYEQYF. The CDR3 region has the DNA TGCAGTGCATCCCCGGGACTTAGCTCCTACGAGCAGTACTTC. The rearrangement joins TRBV20-1 to TRBJ2-7, with D possibly matching TRBD2 (6 bases). Trimming stripped 6 bases from V and 0 bases from J, with 15 bases between. This CDR3 contains 14 residues. Germline CDR1 is DFQATT and CDR2 is SNEGSKA (reference sequence).

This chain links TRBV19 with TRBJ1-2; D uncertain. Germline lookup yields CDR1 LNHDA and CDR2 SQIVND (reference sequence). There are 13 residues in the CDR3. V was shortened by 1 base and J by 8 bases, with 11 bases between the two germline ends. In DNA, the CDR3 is TGTGCCAGTAGTATAGCTGGGCCGGCCGGCTACACCTTC. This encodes CASSIAGPAGYTF.

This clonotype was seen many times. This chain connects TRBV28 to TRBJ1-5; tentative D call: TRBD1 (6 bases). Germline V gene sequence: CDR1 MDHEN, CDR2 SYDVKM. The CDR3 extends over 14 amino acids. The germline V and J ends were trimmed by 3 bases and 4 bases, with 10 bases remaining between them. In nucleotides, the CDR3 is TGTGCCAGCAGTTTGGGGGGGCGGAATCAGCCCCAGCATTTT. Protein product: CASSLGGRNQPQHF. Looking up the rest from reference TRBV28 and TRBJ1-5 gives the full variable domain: DVKVTQSSRYLVKRTGEKVFLECVQDMDHENMFWYRQDPGLGLRLIYFSYDVKMKEKGDIPEGYSVSREKKERFSLILESASTNQTSMYLCASSLGGRNQPQHFGDGTRLSIL.

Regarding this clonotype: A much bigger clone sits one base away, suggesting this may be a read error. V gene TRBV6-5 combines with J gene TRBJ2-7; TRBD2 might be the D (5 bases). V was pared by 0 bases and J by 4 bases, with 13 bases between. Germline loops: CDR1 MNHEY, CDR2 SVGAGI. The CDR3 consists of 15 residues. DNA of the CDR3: TGTGCCAGCAGTTACTCGAAGCTTAGAGGGTACGAGCAGTACTTC. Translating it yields CASSYSKLRGYEQYF.

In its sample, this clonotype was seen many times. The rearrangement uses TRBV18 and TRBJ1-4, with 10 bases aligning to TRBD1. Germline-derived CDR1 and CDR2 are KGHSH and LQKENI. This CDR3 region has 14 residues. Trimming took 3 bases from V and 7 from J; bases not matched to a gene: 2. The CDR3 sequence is CASSPDRGIEKLFF. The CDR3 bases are TGTGCCAGCTCACCGGACAGGGGGATTGAAAAACTGTTTTTT.

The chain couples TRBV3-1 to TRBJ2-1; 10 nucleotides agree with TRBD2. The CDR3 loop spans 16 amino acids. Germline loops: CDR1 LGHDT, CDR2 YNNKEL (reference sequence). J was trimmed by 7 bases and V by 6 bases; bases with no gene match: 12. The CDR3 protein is CASSSSGSSVLNEQFF. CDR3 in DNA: TGTGCCAGCAGTTCTAGCGGGAGTTCCGTCTTGAATGAGCAGTTCTTC.

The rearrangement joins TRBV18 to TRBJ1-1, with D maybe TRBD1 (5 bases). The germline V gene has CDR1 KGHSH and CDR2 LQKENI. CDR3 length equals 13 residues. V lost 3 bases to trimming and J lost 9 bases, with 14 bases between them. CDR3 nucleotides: TGTGCCAGCTCACCCCGGGGGGAAACTAAAGCTTTCTTT. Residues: CASSPRGETKAFF. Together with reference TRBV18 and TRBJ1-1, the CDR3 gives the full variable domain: NAGVMQNPRHLVRRRGQEARLRCSPMKGHSHVYWYRQLPEEGLKFMVYLQKENIIDESGMPKERFSAEFPKEGPSILRIQQVVRGDSAAYFCASSPRGETKAFFGQGTRLTVV.

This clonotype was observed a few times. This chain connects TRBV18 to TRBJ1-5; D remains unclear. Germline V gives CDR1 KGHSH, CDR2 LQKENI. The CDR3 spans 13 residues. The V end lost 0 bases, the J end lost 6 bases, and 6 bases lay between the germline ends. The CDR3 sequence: CASSPPKGQPQHF. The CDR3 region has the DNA TGTGCCAGCTCACCACCGAAAGGTCAGCCCCAGCATTTT.

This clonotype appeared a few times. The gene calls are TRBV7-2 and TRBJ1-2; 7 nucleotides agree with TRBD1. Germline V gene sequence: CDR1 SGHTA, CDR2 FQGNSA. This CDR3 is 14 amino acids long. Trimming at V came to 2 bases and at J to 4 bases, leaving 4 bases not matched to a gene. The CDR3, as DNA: TGTGCCAGCAGCTTAACAGGGGTCGGCTATGGCTACACCTTC. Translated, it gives CASSLTGVGYGYTF.

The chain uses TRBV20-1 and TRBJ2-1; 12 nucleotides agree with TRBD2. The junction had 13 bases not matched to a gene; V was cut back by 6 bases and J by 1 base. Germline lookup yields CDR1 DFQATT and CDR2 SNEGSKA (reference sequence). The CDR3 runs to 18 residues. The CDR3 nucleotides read TGCAGTGCGAGGACTAGCGGGACACACCAACCATCCTACAATGAGCAGTTCTTC. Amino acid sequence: CSARTSGTHQPSYNEQFF.

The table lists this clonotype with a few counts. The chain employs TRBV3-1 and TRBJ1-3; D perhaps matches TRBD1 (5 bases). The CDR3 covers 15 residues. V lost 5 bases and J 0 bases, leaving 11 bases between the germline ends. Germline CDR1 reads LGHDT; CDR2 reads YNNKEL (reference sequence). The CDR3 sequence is CASSKRGSSGNTIYF. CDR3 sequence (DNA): TGTGCCAGCAGCAAAAGGGGCAGCTCTGGAAACACCATATATTTT.

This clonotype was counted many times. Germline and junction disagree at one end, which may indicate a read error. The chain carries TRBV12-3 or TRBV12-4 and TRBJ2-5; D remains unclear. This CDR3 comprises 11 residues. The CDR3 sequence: CASRSQETQYF. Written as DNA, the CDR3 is TGCGCCAGCAGGTCCCAAGAGACCCAGTACTTC.

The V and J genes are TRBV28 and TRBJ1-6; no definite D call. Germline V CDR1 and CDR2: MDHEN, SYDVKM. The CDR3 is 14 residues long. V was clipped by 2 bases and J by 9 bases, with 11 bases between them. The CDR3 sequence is CASSLSRRGSPLHF. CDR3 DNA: TGTGCCAGCAGTTTAAGCCGCCGGGGTTCACCCCTCCACTTT.

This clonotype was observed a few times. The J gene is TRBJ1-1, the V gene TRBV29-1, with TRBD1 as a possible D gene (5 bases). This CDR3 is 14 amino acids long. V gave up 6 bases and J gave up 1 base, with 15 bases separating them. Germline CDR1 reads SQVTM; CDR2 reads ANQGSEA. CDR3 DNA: TGCAGCGTACATAAGACAGACTCGAACACTGAAGCTTTCTTT. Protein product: CSVHKTDSNTEAFF.

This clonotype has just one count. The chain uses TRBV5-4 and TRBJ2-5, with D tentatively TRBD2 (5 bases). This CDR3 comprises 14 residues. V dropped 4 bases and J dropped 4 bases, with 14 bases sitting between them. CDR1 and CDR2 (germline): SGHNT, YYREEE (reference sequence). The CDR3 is CASSRLSGRETQYF. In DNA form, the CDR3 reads TGTGCCAGCAGCCGTTTATCTGGGAGAGAGACCCAGTACTTC.

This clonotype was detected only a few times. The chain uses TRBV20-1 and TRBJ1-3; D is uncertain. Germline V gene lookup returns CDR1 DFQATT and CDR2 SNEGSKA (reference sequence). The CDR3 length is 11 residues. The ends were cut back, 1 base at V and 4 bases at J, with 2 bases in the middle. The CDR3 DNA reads TGCAGTGCTAGAGCCGGAAACACCATATATTTT. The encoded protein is CSARAGNTIYF.

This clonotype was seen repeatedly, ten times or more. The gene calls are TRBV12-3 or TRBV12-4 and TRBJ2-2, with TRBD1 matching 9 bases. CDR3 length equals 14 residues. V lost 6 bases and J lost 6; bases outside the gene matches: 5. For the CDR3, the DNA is TGTGCCAGCAGCCTGACAGGGGGGTCCGGGGAGCTGTTTTTT. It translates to CASSLTGGSGELFF.

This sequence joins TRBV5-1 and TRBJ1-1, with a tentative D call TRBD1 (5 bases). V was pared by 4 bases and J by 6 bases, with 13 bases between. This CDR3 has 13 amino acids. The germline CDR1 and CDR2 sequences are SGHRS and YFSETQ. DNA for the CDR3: TGCGCCAGCAGCCCGACGGAAGGGGCTGAAGCTTTCTTT. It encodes CASSPTEGAEAFF. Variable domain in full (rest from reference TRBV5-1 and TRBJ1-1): KAGVTQTPRYLIKTRGQQVTLSCSPISGHRSVSWYQQTPGQGLQFLFEYFSETQRNKGNFPGRFSGRQFSNSRSEMNVSTLELGDSALYLCASSPTEGAEAFFGQGTRLTVV.

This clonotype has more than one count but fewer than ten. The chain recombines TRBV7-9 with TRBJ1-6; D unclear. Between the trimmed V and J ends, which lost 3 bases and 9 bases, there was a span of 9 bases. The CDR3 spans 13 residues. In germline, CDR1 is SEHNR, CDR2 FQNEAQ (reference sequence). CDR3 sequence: CASSLDHPSPLHF. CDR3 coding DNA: TGTGCCAGCAGCTTGGACCATCCTTCACCCCTCCACTTT.

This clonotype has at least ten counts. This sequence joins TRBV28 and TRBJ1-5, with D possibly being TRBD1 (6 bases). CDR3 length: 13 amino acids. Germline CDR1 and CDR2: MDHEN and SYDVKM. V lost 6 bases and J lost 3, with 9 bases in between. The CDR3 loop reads CASRRDNNQPQHF. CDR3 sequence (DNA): TGTGCCAGCAGGCGGGACAACAATCAGCCCCAGCATTTT.

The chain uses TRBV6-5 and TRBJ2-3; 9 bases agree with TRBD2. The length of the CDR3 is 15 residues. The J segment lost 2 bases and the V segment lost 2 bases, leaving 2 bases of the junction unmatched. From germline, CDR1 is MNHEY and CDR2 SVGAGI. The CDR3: CASSYERGATDTQYF. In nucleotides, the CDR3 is TGTGCCAGCAGTTACGAGCGGGGGGCCACAGATACGCAGTATTTT.

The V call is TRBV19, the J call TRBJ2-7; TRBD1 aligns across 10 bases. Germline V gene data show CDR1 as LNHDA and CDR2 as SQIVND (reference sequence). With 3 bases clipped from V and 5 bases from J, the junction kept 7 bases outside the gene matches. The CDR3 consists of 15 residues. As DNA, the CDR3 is TGTGCCAGTAGTATGAGGGGACAGGGGATCCACGAGCAGTACTTC. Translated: CASSMRGQGIHEQYF. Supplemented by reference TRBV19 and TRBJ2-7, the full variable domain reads DGGITQSPKYLFRKEGQNVTLSCEQNLNHDAMYWYRQDPGQGLRLIYYSQIVNDFQKGDIAEGYSVSREKKESFPLTVTSAQKNPTAFYLCASSMRGQGIHEQYFGPGTRLTVT.